Shown below are 23 T cell receptor beta chains from a single sample sequenced in a study of blood T cell repertoires in COVID-19. Generated by immunoSEQ multiplex PCR, the TCRdb table keeps only in-frame clones and is missing some. The sample consists of some 200,000 clones, 85% of them appearing once. The material sequenced was peripheral blood. These receptor sequences come from a woman aged 70-85 years with COVID-19, enrolled during active disease.

The chain links TRBV6-4 to TRBJ2-1; 13 positions agree with TRBD2. CDR1 MRHNA and CDR2 SNTAGT come from the germline V gene. This CDR3 comprises 15 residues. V was clipped by 8 bases and J by 9 bases; unmatched bases: 10. CDR3 protein: CASGATSGGLSEQFF. CDR3 nucleotides: TGTGCCAGCGGGGCGACTAGCGGGGGGTTGAGTGAGCAGTTCTTC.

The V gene is TRBV2, the J gene TRBJ2-2, with D possibly matching TRBD1 (6 bases). The CDR3 loop spans 15 amino acids. CDR1 and CDR2 from the germline V gene are SNHLY and FYNNEI. The V end was cut by 4 bases, the J end by 3 bases, with 12 bases between. The chain's CDR3 is CASSARTDHTGELFF. CDR3 DNA sequence: TGTGCCAGCAGTGCCCGGACAGATCACACCGGGGAGCTGTTTTTT.

The V and J genes are TRBV20-1 and TRBJ2-1, with 9 bases aligning to TRBD1. The CDR3 is 15 amino acids. V lost 3 bases, J lost 6 bases, and 9 bases stayed unmatched. Per germline, CDR1 DFQATT and CDR2 SNEGSKA (reference sequence). CDR3 loop: CSASYDRGWGNEQFF. In nucleotides, the CDR3 is TGCAGTGCTAGTTATGACAGGGGGTGGGGCAATGAGCAGTTCTTC.

DNA of the CDR3: TGTGCCAGCAGCCGTAACGATCCAGGGACAGGGGGAGGCTACACCTTC. Translated, it gives CASSRNDPGTGGGYTF. The V and J genes are TRBV21-1 and TRBJ1-2; the table's D gene call, TRBD1, was not cross checked with the DNA. TRBV21-1 is described as a pseudogene. The CDR3 totals 16 residues.

This clone was found once. The gene calls are TRBV24-1 and TRBJ1-4; no definite D call. CDR1 is KGHDR and CDR2 is SFDVKD in the germline V gene. Trimming took off 4 bases at V and 0 bases at J, with 17 bases between the two ends. CDR3 length: 18 amino acids. The DNA of the CDR3 is TGTGCCACCAGTGACCCCGGCGGGAGTAGTGCAACTAATGAAAAACTGTTTTTT. Translation: CATSDPGGSSATNEKLFF.

The gene calls are TRBV5-5 and TRBJ2-2, with 8 bases matching TRBD1. Germline loops: CDR1 SGHKS, CDR2 YYEKEE (reference sequence). This CDR3 spans 14 amino acids. V was clipped by 1 base and J by 6 bases; unmatched bases: 2. The CDR3 nucleotides read TGTGCCAGCAGCTTGTTACAGGGGGCCGGGGAGCTGTTTTTT. It codes for CASSLLQGAGELFF.

V is TRBV5-1 and J is TRBJ1-2, with 7 bases identical to TRBD1. CDR3 length: 14 amino acids. J lost 4 bases, V lost 4 bases, and 7 bases had no gene match. CDR1 and CDR2 from the germline V gene are SGHRS and YFSETQ. DNA for the CDR3: TGCGCCAGCAGCCCCGGACAGGCCCTCTATGGCTACACCTTC. Translating gives CASSPGQALYGYTF.

J is TRBJ1-1 and V is TRBV11-3, with a possible D match to TRBD1 (6 bases). The CDR3 runs 17 residues. The V gene's germline CDR1 is SGHNT and CDR2 YENEEA. Trimming pared 2 bases from V and 3 bases from J, leaving 19 bases between. This CDR3 is CASSLSGESNVDTEAFF. The CDR3 DNA follows: TGTGCCAGCAGCTTATCAGGGGAATCGAATGTGGACACTGAAGCTTTCTTT. Looking up the rest from reference TRBV11-3 and TRBJ1-1 gives the full variable domain: EAGVVQSPRYKIIEKKQPVAFWCNPISGHNTLYWYLQNLGQGPELLIRYENEEAVDDSQLPKDRFSAERLKGVDSTLKIQPAELGDSAVYLCASSLSGESNVDTEAFFGQGTRLTVV.

This clone turned up a few times. This chain connects TRBV30 to TRBJ1-5; D is uncertain. The CDR3 is 13 amino acids. V was shortened by 2 bases and J by 6 bases, with 11 bases between the two germline ends. From germline, CDR1 is GTSNPN and CDR2 SVGIG (reference sequence). DNA of the CDR3: TGTGCCTGGAGTTCGGGGTCCAGTCAGCCCCAGCATTTT. Encoded protein: CAWSSGSSQPQHF.

The chain links TRBV10-3 to TRBJ2-7; the match to TRBD2 covers 10 bases. V shed 0 bases, J shed 5 bases, and the junction held 4 bases outside the gene matches. The CDR3 runs to 15 residues. Germline values: CDR1 ENHRY, CDR2 SYGVKD. CDR3 residues: CAISESSGRADEQYF. As DNA, the CDR3 is TGTGCCATCAGTGAGTCAAGCGGGAGGGCCGACGAGCAGTACTTC.

The chain links TRBV7-2 to TRBJ2-3, with 9 bases aligning to TRBD2. Germline loops: CDR1 SGHTA, CDR2 FQGNSA. The CDR3 totals 13 residues. The V segment lost 1 base and the J segment 11 bases; nucleotides outside the gene matches: 4. CDR3 bases: TGTGCCAGCAGCTTAGTCGGTAGCGGGGGGCAGTATTTT. Translation gives CASSLVGSGGQYF. Full variable domain (outside the CDR3, taken from reference TRBV7-2 and TRBJ2-3): GAGVSQSPSNKVTEKGKDVELRCDPISGHTALYWYRQSLGQGLEFLIYFQGNSAPDKSGLPSDRFSAERTGGSVSTLTIQRTQQEDSAVYLCASSLVGSGGQYFGPGTRLTVL.

This chain connects TRBV7-6 to TRBJ2-1, with D perhaps TRBD2 (5 bases). V was cut by 1 base and J by 4 bases, with 8 bases left in between. The CDR3 loop spans 14 amino acids. Germline V gives CDR1 SGHVS, CDR2 FNYEAQ. As DNA, the CDR3 is TGTGCCAGCAGCTTAGATAGGGAGTACAATGAGCAGTTCTTC. Translation gives CASSLDREYNEQFF.

V and J are TRBV5-8 and TRBJ1-4; D gene unclear. The length of the CDR3 is 14 residues. V was pared by 0 bases and J by 6 bases, with 9 bases between. Germline V gene sequence: CDR1 SGHTS, CDR2 YDEGEE. The CDR3 nucleotides read TGTGCCAGCAGCTTGGCGTCTTTTCATGAAAAACTGTTTTTT. The encoded protein is CASSLASFHEKLFF.

This chain links TRBV6-5 with TRBJ2-4; TRBD1 agrees at 8 bases. The germline V gene encodes CDR1 MNHEY and CDR2 SVGAGI. Losses at the gene ends were 6 bases for V and 7 bases for J; bases not matched to a gene: 8. CDR3 size: 14 residues. For the CDR3, the DNA is TGTGCCAGCAGCCAGGACAGGGAGGCGAACATTCAGTACTTC. It translates to CASSQDREANIQYF.

The chain carries TRBV30 and TRBJ1-2, with D perhaps matching TRBD1 (5 bases). The germline V gene encodes CDR1 GTSNPN and CDR2 SVGIG (reference sequence). The CDR3 is 12 amino acids. The ends were cut back, 3 bases at V and 4 bases at J, with 9 bases in the middle. This CDR3 reads CAWSPGPYGYTF. Here the CDR3 DNA reads TGTGCCTGGAGCCCAGGGCCCTATGGCTACACCTTC. Using reference TRBV30 and TRBJ1-2 for the parts outside the CDR3, the full variable domain is SQTIHQWPATLVQPVGSPLSLECTVEGTSNPNLYWYRQAAGRGLQLLFYSVGIGQISSEVPQNLSASRPQDRQFILSSKKLLLSDSGFYLCAWSPGPYGYTFGSGTRLTVV.

The rearrangement joins TRBV6-2 or TRBV6-3 to TRBJ2-3; 8 nucleotides align to TRBD2. Germline V gives CDR1 MNHEY, CDR2 SVGEGT. The CDR3 totals 15 residues. V was pared by 6 bases and J by 1 base, with 6 bases of the junction left unmatched. The CDR3 here is CASSSGGAGTDTQYF. Written as DNA, the CDR3 is TGTGCCAGCAGCTCGGGGGGGGCCGGCACAGATACGCAGTATTTT.

The chain has TRBV6-5 and TRBJ1-1, with 7 bases identical to TRBD1. CDR3 size: 13 residues. The V and J ends lost 2 bases and 4 bases, in that order; junction bases with no gene match: 1. The germline gives CDR1 MNHEY, CDR2 SVGAGI. The CDR3 DNA sequence: TGTGCCAGCAGTTACAGGGGGCTCACTGAAGCTTTCTTT. Its translation is CASSYRGLTEAFF.

The chain has TRBV10-3 and TRBJ2-7, with 8 bases aligning to TRBD1. This CDR3 has 14 residues. CDR1 is ENHRY, CDR2 SYGVKD, per germline. V lost 4 bases and J lost 7; bases outside the gene matches: 9. CDR3: CAISGPPGGAEQYF. CDR3 sequence (DNA): TGTGCCATCAGTGGGCCGCCAGGGGGCGCGGAGCAGTACTTC.

The rearrangement links TRBV27 to TRBJ1-6, with 12 bases that match TRBD1. Germline V gene sequence: CDR1 MNHEY, CDR2 SMNVEV (reference sequence). The V and J ends lost 2 bases and 5 bases, in that order; junction bases with no gene match: 10. This CDR3 has 19 residues. This CDR3 is CASSLQSGTGGLHNSPLHF. The CDR3 nucleotides read TGTGCCAGCAGTTTACAATCCGGGACAGGGGGCTTGCATAATTCACCCCTCCACTTT.

This chain uses TRBV7-3 with TRBJ2-7; TRBD1 might be the D (5 bases). The CDR3 is made up of 14 amino acids. V dropped 1 base and J dropped 2 bases, with 9 bases sitting between them. The V gene's germline CDR1 is SGHTA and CDR2 FQGTGA. The CDR3 bases are TGTGCCAGCAGCTTAAACGCAGGGCCCTACGAGCAGTACTTC. This sequence encodes CASSLNAGPYEQYF.

This clone has only one observation. The chain joins TRBV7-2 to TRBJ2-2, with D possibly being TRBD1 (5 bases). V shed 5 bases and J shed 4 bases, with 11 bases lying between them. CDR1 is SGHTA, CDR2 FQGNSA, per germline. This CDR3 comprises 14 residues. CDR3: CASSPQAPTGELFF. The CDR3 bases are TGTGCCAGCAGCCCACAGGCCCCCACCGGGGAGCTGTTTTTT.

The chain combines TRBV18 with TRBJ2-5; TRBD2 aligns across 8 bases. The CDR3 has 13 residues. V lost 3 bases, J lost 3 bases, and 0 bases stayed unmatched. Germline CDR1 KGHSH, CDR2 LQKENI. For the CDR3, the DNA is TGTGCCAGCTCACCCGGGAGGGAAGAGACCCAGTACTTC. Amino acid sequence: CASSPGREETQYF.

This clone was counted a single time. The chain recombines TRBV5-1 with TRBJ1-2; D is possibly TRBD1 (6 bases). Germline V lookup: CDR1 SGHRS, CDR2 YFSETQ. V was clipped by 4 bases and J by 2 bases, with 15 bases between them. This CDR3 is 15 amino acids long. The CDR3: CASSPDATGNYGYTF. CDR3 in DNA: TGCGCCAGCAGCCCAGACGCTACAGGGAACTATGGCTACACCTTC.